Listed here are 27 T cell receptor beta chains from one sample, sequenced in a study of T cells after yellow fever vaccination. TCRdb processed the 5' RACE reads anew with MiXCR; each CDR3 protein has one entry. This table holds roughly 120,000 distinct CDR3 sequences, 8% to 9.5% found once. The sample consisted of CD8+ T cells sorted from PBMCs, taken 45 days after the yellow fever booster vaccination. The receptor set was obtained from a man aged 25 to 45 who received the YFV17D yellow fever vaccine.

This clonotype was counted many times. V gene TRBV9 combines with J gene TRBJ2-7; D is perhaps TRBD2 (5 bases). Germline CDR1 SGDLS, CDR2 YYNGEE. CDR3 length: 14 amino acids. Between the trimmed V and J ends, which lost 0 bases and 7 bases, there was a span of 14 bases. Here the CDR3 DNA reads TGTGCCAGCAGCGTAGCCCTGAACCCGGGGGAGCAGTACTTC. It specifies CASSVALNPGEQYF.

The rearrangement uses TRBV28 and TRBJ2-1, with TRBD2 matching 13 bases. V gave up 3 bases and J gave up 7 bases; unmatched junction bases: 3. CDR3 length equals 15 residues. Looked up from germline, CDR1 is MDHEN and CDR2 is SYDVKM. CDR3 residues: CASSLLTSGRNEQFF. As DNA, the CDR3 is TGTGCCAGCAGTTTGTTGACTAGCGGGAGGAATGAGCAGTTCTTC.

The chain has TRBV18 and TRBJ1-1; D might be TRBD1 (5 bases). The CDR3 runs to 15 residues. In germline, CDR1 is KGHSH, CDR2 LQKENI. V was cut by 0 bases and J by 3 bases, with 11 bases left in between. The CDR3 DNA is TGTGCCAGCTCACCACCACTGGCAGGGCACACTGAAGCTTTCTTT. This gives the protein CASSPPLAGHTEAFF.

This clonotype was seen many times. The CDR3, as DNA: TGTGCCAGCAGCACTTCCACAGGGGGCGGCGAGCAGTACTTC. Encoded protein: CASSTSTGGGEQYF. This chain uses TRBV7-9 with TRBJ2-7; 9 nucleotides match TRBD1. This CDR3 contains 14 residues. Unmatched junction bases numbered 8, after V lost 5 bases and J lost 6 bases. Germline-derived CDR1 and CDR2 are SEHNR and FQNEAQ (reference sequence). Supplemented by reference TRBV7-9 and TRBJ2-7, the full variable domain reads DTGVSQNPRHKITKRGQNVTFRCDPISEHNRLYWYRQTLGQGPEFLTYFQNEAQLEKSRLLSDRFSAERPKGSFSTLEIQRTEQGDSAMYLCASSTSTGGGEQYFGPGTRLTVT.

V usage is TRBV11-2 and J usage is TRBJ2-5; TRBD2 might be the D (5 bases). CDR1 and CDR2 from the germline V gene are SGHAT and FQNNGV. V was shortened by 3 bases and J by 0 bases, with 14 bases between the two germline ends. The CDR3 has 16 residues. The CDR3 spells CASSFRLEGNQETQYF. In DNA form, the CDR3 reads TGTGCCAGCAGCTTTCGGCTCGAGGGAAACCAAGAGACCCAGTACTTC.

This clonotype was counted many times. The V and J genes are TRBV12-3 or TRBV12-4 and TRBJ1-6, with no clear D. Trimming cost V 9 bases and J 5 bases, with 11 bases left between them. CDR3 length: 13 residues. For the CDR3, the DNA is TGTGCCAGTTGGCCAGCTGATAATTCACCCCTCCACTTT. Amino acid sequence: CASWPADNSPLHF.

This clonotype has a count of ten or more. The chain links TRBV20-1 to TRBJ2-1; 10 bases map to TRBD2. V dropped 0 bases and J dropped 16; count of bases not matched to a gene: 3. This CDR3 spans 11 amino acids. Germline CDR1 and CDR2: DFQATT and SNEGSKA (reference sequence). CDR3 DNA sequence: TGCAGTGCTAGAGATGGGACTAGCGAATTCTTC. This gives the protein CSARDGTSEFF.

In this sample, this clonotype turned up many times. The chain links TRBV5-1 to TRBJ2-7; the D call may be TRBD1 or TRBD2 (5 bases each). V gave up 5 bases and J gave up 7 bases, with 16 bases separating them. The CDR3 loop spans 13 amino acids. Germline V gives CDR1 SGHRS, CDR2 YFSETQ. DNA for the CDR3: TGCGCCAGCAGACCCGGGGCAGGCTGGGAGCAGTACTTC. It translates to CASRPGAGWEQYF. Full variable domain (remainder filled in from reference TRBV5-1 and TRBJ2-7): KAGVTQTPRYLIKTRGQQVTLSCSPISGHRSVSWYQQTPGQGLQFLFEYFSETQRNKGNFPGRFSGRQFSNSRSEMNVSTLELGDSALYLCASRPGAGWEQYFGPGTRLTVT.

This clonotype has ten or more counts. This chain uses TRBV12-3 or TRBV12-4 with TRBJ2-7; D is uncertain. V was cut by 7 bases and J by 0 bases, with 10 bases left in between. This CDR3 region has 13 residues. The CDR3 loop reads CASTIGSSYEQYF. CDR3 DNA sequence: TGTGCCAGCACGATCGGTAGCTCCTACGAGCAGTACTTC.

To note about this clonotype: With a much larger clone just one base away, this may be a read error. The genes are TRBV27 and TRBJ1-1; D gene unclear. Trimming removed 3 bases at V and 3 bases at J, with 11 bases between. The CDR3 is 14 amino acids. Germline V gene data show CDR1 as MNHEY and CDR2 as SMNVEV (reference sequence). As DNA, the CDR3 is TGTGCCAGCAGTTTGCGGGGATGGGACACTGAAGCTTTCTTT. Translated, it gives CASSLRGWDTEAFF.

This clonotype was counted ten times or more. V usage is TRBV29-1 and J usage is TRBJ2-2, with a weak D call TRBD1 (5 bases). CDR1 is SQVTM, CDR2 ANQGSEA, per germline. Trimming shortened V by 2 bases and J by 3 bases, and 10 bases separated the two germline ends. The CDR3 spans 14 residues. The DNA for the CDR3 is TGCAGCGTTGAACCGACAGAATACACCGGGGAGCTGTTTTTT. It translates to CSVEPTEYTGELFF.

The table lists this clonotype with many counts. The V and J genes are TRBV9 and TRBJ2-1; 9 bases fit TRBD2. Germline CDR1 SGDLS, CDR2 YYNGEE. The CDR3 extends over 15 amino acids. V trimming: 2 bases; J trimming: 7 bases; junction bases outside the gene matches: 7. The CDR3 nucleotides are TGTGCCAGCAGCGTCCAGGGACTAGCAGTGAATGAGCAGTTCTTC. It encodes CASSVQGLAVNEQFF.

The sample holds many counts of this clonotype. This chain uses TRBV20-1 with TRBJ2-7; D not resolved. CDR3 length: 11 amino acids. Per the germline V gene, CDR1 is DFQATT and CDR2 is SNEGSKA (reference sequence). Trimming cost V 5 bases and J 6 bases, with 11 bases left between them. The CDR3 bases are TGCAGTGCTCCATTCATATTCGAGCAGTACTTC. Protein sequence: CSAPFIFEQYF.

This clonotype occurred many times. The CDR3 region has the DNA TGTGCCAGCAGCAGCGGACTAGCGGGAGGGGGAAGCTCCTACGAGCAGTACTTC. The encoded protein is CASSSGLAGGGSSYEQYF. The genes are TRBV14 and TRBJ2-7; 15 bases are shared with TRBD2. The CDR3 is 18 residues long. The trim removed 5 bases at V and 0 bases at J, leaving 8 bases unmatched. Germline V gene data show CDR1 as SGHDN and CDR2 as FVKESK.

This clonotype came up many times. The CDR3 sequence: CASTDTLSYEQYF. The CDR3 nucleotides read TGTGCCAGCACCGACACCCTCTCCTACGAGCAGTACTTC. This chain joins TRBV5-8 and TRBJ2-7; D remains ambiguous. Trimming cost V 6 bases and J 0 bases, with 10 bases left between them. Germline V gene data show CDR1 as SGHTS and CDR2 as YDEGEE. The CDR3 contains 13 residues.

This clonotype was counted many times. V usage is TRBV7-9 and J usage is TRBJ2-7, with D possibly matching TRBD1 (6 bases). The V gene's germline CDR1 is SEHNR and CDR2 FQNEAQ (reference sequence). The CDR3 has 16 amino acids. Trimming took off 4 bases at V and 6 bases at J, with 22 bases between the two ends. The CDR3 bases are TGTGCCAGCAGCTATCCCAAACCCCAGGGGACGGTCGAGCAGTACTTC. The encoded protein is CASSYPKPQGTVEQYF.

This clonotype was picked up many times. This chain joins TRBV6-5 and TRBJ2-1; D is uncertain. The germline gives CDR1 MNHEY, CDR2 SVGAGI. Between the trimmed V and J ends, which lost 0 bases and 5 bases, there was a span of 14 bases. CDR3 length equals 16 residues. The CDR3 sequence is CASSYSMAGWDNEQFF. CDR3 nucleotides: TGTGCCAGCAGTTACTCGATGGCCGGGTGGGACAATGAGCAGTTCTTC.

This clonotype was detected many times. DNA of the CDR3: TGCAGCGTAGCGGAGGGGGCAGATACGCAGTATTTT. It yields the protein CSVAEGADTQYF. The chain carries TRBV29-1 and TRBJ2-3, with D possibly called TRBD1 or TRBD2 (6 bases each). V dropped 6 bases and J dropped 4 bases, with 11 bases sitting between them. CDR3 length: 12 amino acids. From germline, CDR1 is SQVTM and CDR2 ANQGSEA.

CDR3 residues: CASSQEEIAGGSIQYF. CDR3 in DNA: TGTGCCAGCAGCCAAGAGGAAATAGCGGGAGGTAGTATTCAGTACTTC. The chain joins TRBV4-2 to TRBJ2-4; 10 bases are shared with TRBD2. V gave up 0 bases and J gave up 10 bases; unmatched junction bases: 9. The germline V gene encodes CDR1 LGHNA and CDR2 YNFKEQ. The CDR3 runs 16 residues.

The genes are TRBV7-9 and TRBJ2-1, with D possibly being TRBD1 (6 bases). Germline V gene data show CDR1 as SEHNR and CDR2 as FQNEAQ (reference sequence). Trimming took 8 bases from V and 2 from J, leaving 10 bases between them. The CDR3 has 13 residues. This CDR3 reads CASGQRAYNEQFF. CDR3 nucleotide sequence: TGTGCCAGCGGACAGAGGGCCTACAATGAGCAGTTCTTC.

The chain combines TRBV4-2 with TRBJ2-7, with a possible D match to TRBD2 (6 bases). Trimming cost V 4 bases and J 0 bases, with 13 bases left between them. This CDR3 has 15 amino acids. Germline CDR1 and CDR2: LGHNA and YNFKEQ. For the CDR3, the DNA is TGTGCCAGCAGCCGGGGGACTGCCAGCTCCTACGAGCAGTACTTC. It specifies CASSRGTASSYEQYF.

This clonotype was counted between two and nine times. The genes are TRBV13 and TRBJ2-2; 8 bases match TRBD2. Germline CDR1 and CDR2: PRHDT and FYEKMQ (reference sequence). After removal of 5 bases from V and 2 bases from J, the junction contained 7 bases not matched to a gene. This CDR3 has 16 amino acids. This CDR3 reads CASSISGRGNTGELFF. CDR3 sequence (DNA): TGTGCCAGCAGCATAAGCGGGAGAGGTAACACCGGGGAGCTGTTTTTT.

This clonotype was counted ten times or more. The chain carries TRBV7-2 and TRBJ2-7; D is perhaps TRBD2 (6 bases). V was trimmed by 11 bases and J by 9 bases, leaving 8 bases between them. This CDR3 has 8 residues. Germline CDR1 SGHTA, CDR2 FQGNSA. Here the CDR3 DNA reads TGTGCCTCCGGGGGGCAGTACTTC. It is translated as CASGGQYF. The whole variable domain, remainder taken from reference TRBV7-2 and TRBJ2-7, is GAGVSQSPSNKVTEKGKDVELRCDPISGHTALYWYRQSLGQGLEFLIYFQGNSAPDKSGLPSDRFSAERTGGSVSTLTIQRTQQEDSAVYLCASGGQYFGPGTRLTVT.

This clonotype was observed a handful of times. CDR3 DNA: TGCAGTGCTAGGGCCCCCGGCAGGCCCTTCTACGAGCAGTACTTC. It yields the protein CSARAPGRPFYEQYF. V and J are TRBV20-1 and TRBJ2-7; no clear D gene. V lost 3 bases, J lost 3 bases, and 18 bases lay in between. The CDR3 runs 15 residues. The germline gives CDR1 DFQATT, CDR2 SNEGSKA (reference sequence).

The chain employs TRBV5-6 and TRBJ2-1; no clear D. CDR3 size: 12 residues. Trimming pared 8 bases from V and 8 bases from J, leaving 14 bases between. The germline CDR1 and CDR2 sequences are SGHDT and YYEEEE. The CDR3 is CARSPGLHEQFF. The CDR3 DNA is TGTGCCAGGAGCCCCGGGCTCCATGAGCAGTTCTTC.

This clonotype occurred many times. The V and J genes are TRBV13 and TRBJ2-5, with a tentative D call TRBD2 (6 bases). Germline CDR1 and CDR2: PRHDT and FYEKMQ (reference sequence). The CDR3 spans 16 residues. V lost 5 bases, J lost 3 bases, and 19 bases lay in between. The CDR3 is CASSLMAGLGEETQYF. The CDR3 DNA sequence: TGTGCCAGCAGCCTCATGGCGGGGTTGGGAGAAGAGACCCAGTACTTC. Full variable domain (missing parts from reference TRBV13 and TRBJ2-5): AAGVIQSPRHLIKEKRETATLKCYPIPRHDTVYWYQQGPGQDPQFLISFYEKMQSDKGSIPDRFSAQQFSDYHSELNMSSLELGDSALYFCASSLMAGLGEETQYFGPGTRLLVL.

This clonotype was picked up many times. The J gene is TRBJ2-5, the V gene TRBV10-2; 11 positions match TRBD2. Germline V gives CDR1 WSHSY, CDR2 SAAADI. The CDR3 sequence is 15 residues long. V was clipped by 6 bases and J by 7 bases; unmatched bases: 10. Here the CDR3 reads CASSPTSGNGATQYF. The CDR3, as DNA: TGCGCCAGCAGCCCGACTAGCGGGAACGGAGCGACCCAGTACTTC.